The 21 T cell receptor beta chains given below trace back to one sample, sequenced in a study of OX40 agonist ivuxolimab in advanced cancers. Method: immunoSEQ multiplex PCR; TCRdb's copy keeps in-frame clones and lacks some. This sample has 70,000 to 95,000 clones, with 87% found just once. Sequenced here: CD4+ or CD8+ T cells sorted from blood, sampled in a trial of the OX40 agonist ivuxolimab. The receptors come from an adult with an advanced solid tumor such as melanoma, head and neck, liver or kidney cancer.

Regarding this clone: Other DNA sequences in the same sample also yield this CDR3. V and J are TRBV5-1 and TRBJ2-7; D possibly corresponds to TRBD2 (7 bases). This CDR3 has 15 amino acids. The V end was cut by 0 bases, the J end by 2 bases, with 12 bases between. Germline V gene data show CDR1 as SGHRS and CDR2 as YFSETQ. CDR3 sequence reads: CASSLGGGGPYEQYF. For the CDR3, the DNA is TGCGCCAGCAGCTTGGGGGGAGGGGGGCCCTACGAGCAGTACTTC.

The chain has TRBV5-1 and TRBJ2-5; TRBD1 matches 12 bases. The CDR3 is made up of 15 amino acids. From germline, CDR1 is SGHRS and CDR2 YFSETQ. V lost 10 bases, J lost 4 bases, and 11 bases stayed unmatched. The CDR3 bases are TGCGCCGCAAGACTGGGACAGGGGGCAGGAGAGACCCAGTACTTC. It translates to CAARLGQGAGETQYF.

The chain employs TRBV10-1 and TRBJ2-5; D might be TRBD1 (5 bases). Trimming pared 0 bases from V and 2 bases from J, leaving 7 bases between. The CDR3 runs 14 residues. Per germline, CDR1 WNHNN and CDR2 SYGVQD (reference sequence). The CDR3, as DNA: TGCGCCAGCAGTGAGTCGGGGCCTCAAGAGACCCAGTACTTC. This gives the protein CASSESGPQETQYF.

This sequence joins TRBV27 and TRBJ1-1, with D perhaps matching TRBD1 (5 bases). Germline V gene lookup returns CDR1 MNHEY and CDR2 SMNVEV (reference sequence). The CDR3 extends over 15 amino acids. Trimming pared 5 bases from V and 7 bases from J, leaving 20 bases between. In DNA, the CDR3 is TGTGCCAGCAGTGATATGACCTTGGACACAAATGAAGCTTTCTTT. This codes for CASSDMTLDTNEAFF.

The chain has TRBV23-1 and TRBJ2-7; tentative D call: TRBD2 (6 bases). TRBV23-1 has ORF status, its function being uncertain. This CDR3 has 15 residues. The ends were cut back, 9 bases at V and 3 bases at J, with 21 bases in the middle. The CDR3 loop is CASPIGVAEGYEQYF. The CDR3, as DNA: TGCGCCAGTCCCATCGGGGTAGCGGAGGGCTACGAGCAGTACTTC.

The V call is TRBV28, the J call TRBJ2-2, with 7 bases identical to TRBD1. V shed 7 bases, J shed 0 bases, and the junction held 2 bases outside the gene matches. Per the germline V gene, CDR1 is MDHEN and CDR2 is SYDVKM. CDR3 length: 14 residues. The DNA for the CDR3 is TGTGCCAGCAACCAGGGGGCGAACACCGGGGAGCTGTTTTTT. Translation: CASNQGANTGELFF.

This clone was recorded a few times. The V call is TRBV5-1, the J call TRBJ2-1; the D is unclear. V was cut by 0 bases and J by 6 bases, with 7 bases left in between. Germline V gene data show CDR1 as SGHRS and CDR2 as YFSETQ. The CDR3 extends over 13 amino acids. CDR3 protein: CASSLALGNEQFF. CDR3 coding DNA: TGCGCCAGCAGCTTGGCCTTGGGCAATGAGCAGTTCTTC.

The V and J genes are TRBV7-2 and TRBJ2-5; 7 bases agree with TRBD2. There are 14 residues in the CDR3. The trim removed 4 bases at V and 3 bases at J, leaving 5 bases unmatched. In germline, CDR1 is SGHTA, CDR2 FQGNSA. CDR3 residues: CASSSGTKKETQYF. Written as DNA, the CDR3 is TGTGCCAGCAGCTCCGGGACTAAAAAAGAGACCCAGTACTTC.

The rearrangement uses TRBV28 and TRBJ1-1; D unresolved. This CDR3 spans 14 amino acids. V lost 3 bases and J 0 bases, leaving 8 bases between the germline ends. Germline loops: CDR1 MDHEN, CDR2 SYDVKM. CDR3 protein: CASSFKGLNTEAFF. CDR3 coding DNA: TGTGCCAGCAGTTTCAAAGGATTGAACACTGAAGCTTTCTTT.

Here the CDR3 reads CASSEASNYGYTF. The CDR3 bases are TGTGCCAGCAGTGAGGCCTCGAACTATGGCTACACCTTC. The V and J genes are TRBV6-1 and TRBJ1-2; D is unclear. The CDR3 is made up of 13 amino acids. Germline V gene lookup returns CDR1 MNHNS and CDR2 SASEGT. Trimming left V 3 bases short and J 2 bases short, with 7 bases between.

This chain joins TRBV4-1 and TRBJ1-3; D is unresolved. The CDR3 totals 11 residues. Trimming removed 1 base from V and 8 bases from J, with 3 bases in between. Germline CDR1 MGHRA, CDR2 YSYEKL. CDR3 in DNA: TGCGCCAGCAGCCAAGGATACACCATATATTTT. Its translation is CASSQGYTIYF.

This rearrangement joins TRBV19 to TRBJ1-5, with 10 bases aligning to TRBD1. The CDR3 is made up of 16 amino acids. The germline CDR1 and CDR2 sequences are LNHDA and SQIVND (reference sequence). The ends lost 3 bases at V and 4 bases at J; junction bases unmatched: 6. CDR3: CASSIGTGALNQPQHF. CDR3 coding DNA: TGTGCCAGTAGTATCGGGACAGGGGCTTTGAATCAGCCCCAGCATTTT.

This chain connects TRBV15 to TRBJ2-3; unclear D gene. V gave up 1 base and J gave up 3 bases, with 2 bases separating them. This CDR3 is built from 12 residues. CDR1 and CDR2 (germline): LNHNV, YYDKDF (reference sequence). The chain's CDR3 is CATSRVTDTQYF. The CDR3 region has the DNA TGTGCCACCAGCAGAGTAACAGATACGCAGTATTTT.

Written as DNA, the CDR3 is TGTGCCAGCAGTCGTCGGGTAGGCGGAGATACGCAGTATTTT. Its protein product is CASSRRVGGDTQYF. The chain links TRBV2 to TRBJ2-3; D remains unclear. This CDR3 has 14 residues. Germline V CDR1 and CDR2: SNHLY, FYNNEI. The V gene lost 5 bases and the J gene lost 5 bases, with 14 bases spanning the gap.

This chain connects TRBV4-1 to TRBJ2-3, with D uncertain. The germline V gene has CDR1 MGHRA and CDR2 YSYEKL. V shed 4 bases and J shed 3 bases, with 17 bases lying between them. The CDR3 loop spans 16 amino acids. CDR3 DNA: TGCGCCAGCAGCCGAACTTCGTCCTTTGGGACAGATACGCAGTATTTT. It translates to CASSRTSSFGTDTQYF.

The rearrangement links TRBV6-5 to TRBJ2-1; D not resolved. The CDR3 has 12 residues. V lost 6 bases and J 9 bases, leaving 12 bases between the germline ends. The germline gives CDR1 MNHEY, CDR2 SVGAGI. The CDR3 DNA is TGTGCCAGCAGCCGCCCCACGGGTGAGCAGTTCTTC. It codes for CASSRPTGEQFF.

This clone turned up a few times. In nucleotides, the CDR3 is TGTGCCAGCAGTGCCGGGACAGGGGGCTTCGGGTTTAGCATTCAGTACTTC. The encoded protein is CASSAGTGGFGFSIQYF. This chain uses TRBV6-1 with TRBJ2-4; 12 bases align to TRBD1. Germline V gene lookup returns CDR1 MNHNS and CDR2 SASEGT. This CDR3 contains 17 residues. J was trimmed by 9 bases and V by 4 bases; bases with no gene match: 13.

V usage is TRBV2 and J usage is TRBJ1-2; 7 nucleotides match TRBD1. The CDR3 is 16 amino acids. The trim removed 2 bases at V and 8 bases at J, leaving 14 bases unmatched. Germline V CDR1 and CDR2: SNHLY, FYNNEI. The CDR3 region is CASSESLGDRRRGYTF. The CDR3, as DNA: TGTGCCAGCAGTGAAAGTCTAGGGGACAGACGAAGAGGCTACACCTTC.

There are a few counts of this clone. The gene calls are TRBV5-5 and TRBJ2-2; a possible D gene is TRBD2 (6 bases). Trimming took off 0 bases at V and 1 base at J, with 7 bases between the two ends. The CDR3 consists of 15 residues. From germline, CDR1 is SGHKS and CDR2 YYEKEE (reference sequence). CDR3 sequence: CASSLASENTGELFF. Written as DNA, the CDR3 is TGTGCCAGCAGCTTGGCTAGCGAGAACACCGGGGAGCTGTTTTTT. The whole variable domain, filled in from reference TRBV5-5 and TRBJ2-2, reads DAGVTQSPTHLIKTRGQQVTLRCSPISGHKSVSWYQQVLGQGPQFIFQYYEKEERGRGNFPDRFSARQFPNYSSELNVNALLLGDSALYLCASSLASENTGELFFGEGSRLTVL.

This clone has more than one count but fewer than ten. The J gene is TRBJ1-6, the V gene TRBV6-5; D not resolved. The CDR3 length is 13 residues. Trimming stripped 5 bases from V and 5 bases from J, with 7 bases between. The germline V gene has CDR1 MNHEY and CDR2 SVGAGI. The CDR3 here is CASSTMNNSPLHF. The CDR3 nucleotides read TGTGCCAGCAGTACAATGAATAATTCACCCCTCCACTTT.

This chain connects TRBV15 to TRBJ2-3; TRBD2 aligns across 10 bases. From germline, CDR1 is LNHNV and CDR2 YYDKDF (reference sequence). There are 17 residues in the CDR3. Germline trimming cut 6 bases from V and 3 bases from J; bases unmatched to any gene: 12. CDR3: CATRPSGSLGWTDTQYF. The CDR3, as DNA: TGTGCCACCAGGCCTAGCGGGAGCCTCGGCTGGACAGATACGCAGTATTTT.